This passage covers 2 T cell receptor beta chains from one sample sequenced in a study of breast tumors, draining lymph nodes, adjacent tissues. Axillary draining lymph nodes of breast cancer patients supplied the node samples. Each CDR3 protein is one row after TCRdb ran MiXCR on the multiplex PCR reads. The sample gives 150,000 to 200,000 distinct CDR3 sequences, 30% to 40% of which show up once; around 3.5% is in the top ten. Sequencing used axillary lymph node tissue. These TCRs come from a female donor with breast cancer. Some clones in this sample may be carry-over from other donors' samples.

This clonotype was picked up many times. CDR3 sequence (DNA): TGTGCCAGCTCCCGTCGGGAGAGCACAGATACGCAGTATTTT. Its translation: CASSRRESTDTQYF. The chain has TRBV12-3 or TRBV12-4 and TRBJ2-3, with a tentative D call TRBD2 (6 bases). The CDR3 totals 14 residues. Trimming removed 8 bases from V and 0 bases from J, with 12 bases in between.

A note on this clonotype: This may stem from a read error, because a much larger clone lies one nucleotide away. This rearrangement joins TRBV7-2 to TRBJ2-3; 9 positions match TRBD2. Germline CDR1 and CDR2: SGHTA and FQGNSA. This CDR3 contains 17 residues. CDR3 DNA sequence: TGTGCCAGCAGCCTAGTCGCCCTAGCGGGACGCACAGATCCGCAGTATTTT. Translation: CASSLVALAGRTDPQYF.